This T cell receptor (beta chain) was sequenced for a study of blood T cell repertoires in COVID-19. Sequencing used immunoSEQ multiplex PCR; TCRdb keeps in-frame clones, though not all of them. The table has some 64,000 clones, roughly two thirds seen once; the top ten hold over 50%. The V and J ends lost 2 bases and 5 bases, in that order; junction bases with no gene match: 7. The CDR3 is 16 amino acids. Germline lookup yields CDR1 KGHDR and CDR2 SFDVKD. This clonotype was sampled from an older woman who had been exposed to COVID-19. Specimen: PBMCs or T cells enriched from blood (not recorded which). The chain recombines TRBV24-1 with TRBJ1-1; 10 positions match TRBD1. The CDR3 here is CATSDSRQGASTEAFF. The CDR3 DNA is TGTGCCACCAGTGATTCACGACAGGGGGCTTCGACTGAAGCTTTCTTT.